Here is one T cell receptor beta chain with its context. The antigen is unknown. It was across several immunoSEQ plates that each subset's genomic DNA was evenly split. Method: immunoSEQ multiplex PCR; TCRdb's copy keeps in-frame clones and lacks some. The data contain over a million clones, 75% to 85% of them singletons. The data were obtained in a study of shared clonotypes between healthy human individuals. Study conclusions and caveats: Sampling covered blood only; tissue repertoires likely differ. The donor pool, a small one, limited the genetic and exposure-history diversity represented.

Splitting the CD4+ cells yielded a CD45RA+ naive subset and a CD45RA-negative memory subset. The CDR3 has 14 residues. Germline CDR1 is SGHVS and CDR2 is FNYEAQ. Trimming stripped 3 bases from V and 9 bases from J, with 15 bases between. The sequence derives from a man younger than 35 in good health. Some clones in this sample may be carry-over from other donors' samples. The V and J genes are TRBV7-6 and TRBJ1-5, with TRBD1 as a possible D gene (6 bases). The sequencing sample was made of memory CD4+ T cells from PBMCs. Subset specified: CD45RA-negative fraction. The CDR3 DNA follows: TGTGCCAGCAGCTTTCAGGGGCCCTCGGGGCCCCAGCATTTT. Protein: CASSFQGPSGPQHF.